The rows below give T cell receptor beta chains drawn from one sample of a study of shared clonotypes between healthy human individuals. Some clones are missing from TCRdb's copy, which holds only in-frame ones; the method was immunoSEQ multiplex PCR. Of millions of clones detected, under 95% appear once; the ten largest clones hold under 2%. The specimen sequenced was naive CD8+ T cells from PBMCs. These receptors were collected from a man between 18 and 29 years old in good health. Some clones in this sample may be carry-over from other donors' samples. Each CDR3 is given with its conserved first and last residue. D genes are given only for firm matches. Size is omitted from some rows. Given values are once, few, many or a class for expanded clones.

len	d_gene	abundance	v_gene	j_gene	CDR3nt	CDR3aa
16	TRBD2	NA	TRBV27	TRBJ2-7	TGTGCCAGCAGCCCTAGTCTAGCGGGAGTCGGGTACGAGCAGTACTTC	CASSPSLAGVGYEQYF
10	NA	NA	TRBV10-3	TRBJ1-2	TGTGCCCTTAGGATCTATGGCTACACCTTC	CALRIYGYTF
15	NA	NA	TRBV11-2	TRBJ2-3	TGTGCCAGCAGCTTGGGGTTGGGGAGCACAGATACGCAGTATTTT	CASSLGLGSTDTQYF
15	TRBD1	NA	TRBV5-4	TRBJ1-2	TGTGCCAGCAGCGACGACAGGGAGTGGAGCTATGGCTACACCTTC	CASSDDREWSYGYTF
16	NA	once	TRBV5-1	TRBJ2-1	TGCGCCAGCAGCTTGGTGCTGGCGCTCTCCTACAATGAGCAGTTCTTC	CASSLVLALSYNEQFF
14	NA	NA	TRBV5-6	TRBJ1-6	TGTGCCAGCAGCTTCGGCGGCGGAAATTCACCCCTCCACTTT	CASSFGGGNSPLHF
15	NA	NA	TRBV5-1	TRBJ2-5	TGCGCCAGCAGAAATACAGGGCAACCCGGGGAGACCCAGTACTTC	CASRNTGQPGETQYF
15	TRBD1	NA	TRBV5-6	TRBJ2-3	TGTGCCAGCAGCTTCCCAAGACAGGGCGAAGATACGCAGTATTTT	CASSFPRQGEDTQYF
13	NA	NA	TRBV10-3	TRBJ1-1	TGTGCCATCAAAGACAGCATGAACACTGAAGCTTTCTTT	CAIKDSMNTEAFF
14	NA	NA	TRBV5-1	TRBJ2-7	TGCGCCAGCAGCCCCGGGACCGTATCCTACGAGCAGTACTTC	CASSPGTVSYEQYF